This T cell receptor (beta chain) was observed in a study of cytomegalovirus exposure and HLA in healthy donors. This clone was seen a single time. What it binds is unknown. Profiled with immunoSEQ multiplex PCR; TCRdb holds only in-frame clones, not every one. The sample lists hundreds of thousands of clones; more than 75% were seen once. The donors were part of the validation cohort, which consisted of roughly 110 subjects and was separate from the first cohort of 600 to 850 subjects. Study-level results: Cytomegalovirus-associated TCR beta chains were listed, numbering some 150. In vitro experiments confirmed that a few CMV-associated chains were specific for CMV antigens. With high specificity and sensitivity, the classifier reportedly diagnosed cytomegalovirus status.

The CDR3 sequence is 13 residues long. CDR1 is SGHTA and CDR2 is FQGTGA in the germline V gene. V was trimmed by 1 base and J by 5 bases, leaving 6 bases between them. The sequencing sample was made of PBMCs. This receptor was obtained from a woman in her 30s in good health and CMV-seropositive. This chain joins TRBV7-3 and TRBJ2-1, with D possibly being TRBD2 (6 bases). CDR3: CASSLRLDNEQFF. The CDR3 DNA is TGTGCCAGCAGCTTAAGACTAGACAATGAGCAGTTCTTC. Full variable domain (outside the CDR3, taken from reference TRBV7-3 and TRBJ2-1): GAGVSQTPSNKVTEKGKYVELRCDPISGHTALYWYRQSLGQGPEFLIYFQGTGAADDSGLPNDRFFAVRPEGSVSTLKIQRTERGDSAVYLCASSLRLDNEQFFGPGTRLTVL.